The clone carrying this TCR beta chain was seen only once. One end of the junction varies from germline; a read error may be responsible. MiXCR was run by TCRdb on the RT-PCR reads, yielding one entry per CDR3 protein. The sample consists of about 680,000 distinct CDR3 sequences, more than 13% of them appearing once. This CDR3 region has 13 residues. The germline CDR1 and CDR2 sequences are DFQATT and SNEGSKA (reference sequence). The chain recombines TRBV20-1 with TRBJ1-5; weak D call: TRBD1 (6 bases). The clonotype was recovered from a female donor in good health, serving as a healthy control. The source material was memory CD4+ T cells from blood. CDR3 in DNA: TGCAGTGCTAGAGTGAGGACAGATCACCCCCAGCATTTT. Translation: CSARVRTDHPQHF.